This section outlines one TCR beta chain sequence together with its context. The length of the CDR3 is 13 residues. Trimming took 3 bases from V and 8 from J, leaving 11 bases between them. In germline, CDR1 is SGHAT, CDR2 FQNNGV. PCR was performed a second time for roughly 7 to 12 cycles using a sample-barcoded 5' primer and a J-beta primer mix. TCRdb processed the 5' RACE reads anew with MiXCR; each CDR3 protein has one entry. The table records roughly 2 million distinct CDR3 sequences, just under 50% of them present only once. This specimen belongs to a study of blood T cells in healthy people across ages.

The receptor comes from a woman in her forties in good health. The J gene is TRBJ2-1, the V gene TRBV11-2; D uncertain. What was sequenced was blood. In DNA form, the CDR3 reads TGTGCCAGCAGCTTCTATGGTTTGGATGAGCAGTTCTTC. The encoded protein is CASSFYGLDEQFF.